This TCR beta chain was identified during a study of type 1 and type 2 diabetes patients. The wider study: Samples came from type 1 diabetic, type 2 diabetic or nondiabetic people, recruited in China. From PBMCs, CD4+ and CD8+ T cells were isolated by magnetic microbeads.

The V and J ends lost 2 bases and 0 bases, in that order; junction bases with no gene match: 8. The CDR3 is 17 residues long. Germline V gene sequence: CDR1 DFQATT, CDR2 SNEGSKA (reference sequence). The PCR template was genomic DNA. Multiplex PCR with 30 forward and 13 reverse primers amplified the TCR beta CDR3. Via MiXCR, TCRdb re-called the multiplex PCR reads, giving one row per CDR3 protein. The sample records fewer than 300,000 distinct CDR3 sequences, approximately 50% being singletons. Sequenced sample: peripheral blood mononuclear cells (PBMCs). This chain joins TRBV20-1 and TRBJ2-7; 12 bases fit TRBD2. The sequence was collected from a man aged 18 to 29 with type 2 diabetes. The CDR3 is CSARPLRTSGDSYEQYF. Written as DNA, the CDR3 is TGCAGTGCTAGACCTCTTCGGACTAGCGGGGACTCCTACGAGCAGTACTTC.